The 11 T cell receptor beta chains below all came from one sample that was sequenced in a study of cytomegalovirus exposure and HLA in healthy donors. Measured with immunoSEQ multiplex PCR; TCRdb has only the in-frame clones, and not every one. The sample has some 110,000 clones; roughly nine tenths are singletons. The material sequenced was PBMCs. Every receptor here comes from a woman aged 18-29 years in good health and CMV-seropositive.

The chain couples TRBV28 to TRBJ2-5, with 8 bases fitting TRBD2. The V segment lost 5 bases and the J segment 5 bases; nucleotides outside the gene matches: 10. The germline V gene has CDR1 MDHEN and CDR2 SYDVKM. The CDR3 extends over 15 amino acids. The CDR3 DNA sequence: TGTGCCAGCAGTACCGCGGCGGGACTAGATGAGACCCAGTACTTC. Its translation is CASSTAAGLDETQYF.

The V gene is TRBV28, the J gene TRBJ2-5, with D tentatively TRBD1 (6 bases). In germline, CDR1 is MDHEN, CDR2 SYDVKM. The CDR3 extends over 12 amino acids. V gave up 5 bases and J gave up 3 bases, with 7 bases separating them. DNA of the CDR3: TGTGCCAGCAGTACAGGGAAAGAGACCCAGTACTTC. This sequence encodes CASSTGKETQYF.

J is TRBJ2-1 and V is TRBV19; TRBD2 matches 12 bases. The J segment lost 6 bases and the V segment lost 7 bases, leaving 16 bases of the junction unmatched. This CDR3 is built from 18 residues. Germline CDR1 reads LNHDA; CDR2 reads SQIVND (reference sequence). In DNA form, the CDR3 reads TGTGCCAGTAAGCAACTAGCGGGGGGATACCTAGGGCGCAATGAGCAGTTCTTC. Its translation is CASKQLAGGYLGRNEQFF.

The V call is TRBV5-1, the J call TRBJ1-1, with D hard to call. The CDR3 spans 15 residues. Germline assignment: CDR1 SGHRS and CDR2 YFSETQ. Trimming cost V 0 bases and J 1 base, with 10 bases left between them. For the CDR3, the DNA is TGCGCCAGCAGCTTGGTCTTTTTATCGAACACTGAAGCTTTCTTT. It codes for CASSLVFLSNTEAFF.

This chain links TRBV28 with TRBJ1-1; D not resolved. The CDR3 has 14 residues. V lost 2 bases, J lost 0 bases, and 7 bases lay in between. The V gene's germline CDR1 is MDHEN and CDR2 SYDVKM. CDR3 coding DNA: TGTGCCAGCAGTTTAGCAGATATGAACACTGAAGCTTTCTTT. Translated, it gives CASSLADMNTEAFF.

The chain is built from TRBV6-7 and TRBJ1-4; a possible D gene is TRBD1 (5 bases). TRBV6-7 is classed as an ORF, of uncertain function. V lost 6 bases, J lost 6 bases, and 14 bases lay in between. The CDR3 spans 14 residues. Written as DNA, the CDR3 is TGTGCCAGCAGCTCAGGGAGGTGGGATGAAAAACTGTTTTTT. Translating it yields CASSSGRWDEKLFF.

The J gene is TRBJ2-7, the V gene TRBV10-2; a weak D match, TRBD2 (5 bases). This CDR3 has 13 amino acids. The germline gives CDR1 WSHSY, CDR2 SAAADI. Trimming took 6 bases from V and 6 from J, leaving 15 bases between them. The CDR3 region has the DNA TGCGCCAGCAGCCGAGAGGGTCGTTCCGAGCAGTACTTC. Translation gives CASSREGRSEQYF.

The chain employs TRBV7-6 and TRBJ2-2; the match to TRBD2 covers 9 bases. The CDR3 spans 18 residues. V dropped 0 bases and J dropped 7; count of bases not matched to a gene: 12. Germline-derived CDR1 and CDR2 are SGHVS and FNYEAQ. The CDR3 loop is CASSLAIAGDLRVGELFF. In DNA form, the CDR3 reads TGTGCCAGCAGCTTAGCAATAGCGGGAGACCTCAGAGTCGGGGAGCTGTTTTTT. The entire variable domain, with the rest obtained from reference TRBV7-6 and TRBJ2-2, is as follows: GAGVSQSPRYKVTKRGQDVALRCDPISGHVSLYWYRQALGQGPEFLTYFNYEAQQDKSGLPNDRFSAERPEGSISTLTIQRTEQRDSAMYRCASSLAIAGDLRVGELFFGEGSRLTVL.

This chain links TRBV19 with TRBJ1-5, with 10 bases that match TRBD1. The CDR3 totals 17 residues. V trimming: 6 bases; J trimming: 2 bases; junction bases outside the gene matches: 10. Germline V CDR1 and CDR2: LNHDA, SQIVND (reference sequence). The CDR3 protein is CASRADRGRRGNQPQHF. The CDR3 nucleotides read TGTGCCAGTAGGGCAGACAGGGGGCGCCGAGGCAATCAGCCCCAGCATTTT.

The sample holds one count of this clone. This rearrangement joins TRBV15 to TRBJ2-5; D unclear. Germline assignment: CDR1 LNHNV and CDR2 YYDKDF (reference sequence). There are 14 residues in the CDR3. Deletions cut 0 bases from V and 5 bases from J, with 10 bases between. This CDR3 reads CATSRDSLEETQYF. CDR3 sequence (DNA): TGTGCCACCAGCAGAGATTCGCTGGAGGAGACCCAGTACTTC.

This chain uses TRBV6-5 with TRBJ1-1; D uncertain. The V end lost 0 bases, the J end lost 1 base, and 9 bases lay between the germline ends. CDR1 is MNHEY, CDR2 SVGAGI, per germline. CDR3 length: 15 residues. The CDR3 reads CASSYSPFRNTEAFF. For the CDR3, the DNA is TGTGCCAGCAGTTACTCCCCCTTTCGGAACACTGAAGCTTTCTTT.